This TCR beta chain is from a study of identical twins. Unique molecular identifiers were in the cDNA, with template-switch universal primer binding. TCRdb used MiXCR to reprocess the 5' RACE reads, holding one entry per CDR3 protein. Of some 900,000 distinct CDR3 sequences in the sample, around an eighth are singletons; the top ten hold around 1.5%. This clonotype turned up a few times. Germline loops: CDR1 MDHEN, CDR2 SYDVKM. V lost 5 bases to trimming and J lost 2 bases, with 13 bases between them. The CDR3 consists of 15 residues. These same data were also listed under a study on yellow fever vaccine responses in identical twins.

The chain couples TRBV28 to TRBJ2-1, with D hard to call. Source material: PBMCs. The source of this sequence is a woman aged 18-29 years in good health. The CDR3, as DNA: TGTGCCAGCAGTCCCGCCCCCGGTACCTACAATGAGCAGTTCTTC. This gives the protein CASSPAPGTYNEQFF.